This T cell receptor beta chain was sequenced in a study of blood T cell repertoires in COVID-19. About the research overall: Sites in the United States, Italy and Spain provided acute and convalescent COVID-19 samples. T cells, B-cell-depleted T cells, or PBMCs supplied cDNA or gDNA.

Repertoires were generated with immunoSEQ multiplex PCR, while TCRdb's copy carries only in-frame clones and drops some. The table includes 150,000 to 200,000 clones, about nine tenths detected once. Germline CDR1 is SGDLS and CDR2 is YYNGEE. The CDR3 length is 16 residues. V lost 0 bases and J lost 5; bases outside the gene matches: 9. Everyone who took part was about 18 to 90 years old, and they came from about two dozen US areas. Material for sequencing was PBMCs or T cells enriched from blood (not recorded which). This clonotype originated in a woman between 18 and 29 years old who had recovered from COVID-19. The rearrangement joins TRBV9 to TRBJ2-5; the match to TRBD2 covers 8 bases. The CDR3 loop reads CASSVVGSGRGETQYF. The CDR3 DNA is TGTGCCAGCAGCGTAGTGGGGAGCGGGAGAGGGGAGACCCAGTACTTC.